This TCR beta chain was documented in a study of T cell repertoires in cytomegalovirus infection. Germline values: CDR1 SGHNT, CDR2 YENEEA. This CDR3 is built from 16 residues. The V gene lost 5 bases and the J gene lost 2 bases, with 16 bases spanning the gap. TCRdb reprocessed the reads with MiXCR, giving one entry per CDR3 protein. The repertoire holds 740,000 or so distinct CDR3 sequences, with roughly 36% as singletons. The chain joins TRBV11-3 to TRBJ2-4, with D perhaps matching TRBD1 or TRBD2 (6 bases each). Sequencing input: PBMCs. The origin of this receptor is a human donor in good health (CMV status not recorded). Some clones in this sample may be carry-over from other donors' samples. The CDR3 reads CASSLGGRGTKNIQYF. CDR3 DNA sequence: TGTGCCAGCAGCCTCGGGGGCCGGGGGACCAAAAACATTCAGTACTTC.